This T cell receptor beta chain was profiled in a study of identical twins. Template switching introduced a universal primer site, and the cDNA bore unique molecular identifiers. TCRdb re-analysed the 5' RACE reads in MiXCR, keeping a single row per CDR3 protein. The repertoire has around 250,000 distinct CDR3 sequences, about 9% of them found once; the top ten carry 3%. Deletions cut 8 bases from V and 7 bases from J, with 14 bases between. This CDR3 comprises 13 residues. Germline assignment: CDR1 PRHDT and CDR2 FYEKMQ (reference sequence). These data were also filed under a second study, of yellow fever vaccine responses in identical twins.

This sequence was found in a woman younger than 35 in good health. The sequenced sample was CD8+ T cells sorted from blood. This chain links TRBV13 with TRBJ2-2; no definite D call. The CDR3 region is CASGVGINGELFF. CDR3 bases: TGTGCCAGCGGGGTGGGAATTAACGGGGAGCTGTTTTTT.